This T cell receptor (beta chain) originates from a study of blood T cell repertoires in COVID-19. Profiling relied on immunoSEQ multiplex PCR, and the TCRdb table lists in-frame clones only, not all of them. The sample includes around 170,000 clones, about 77% seen only once; the top ten take over 11%. The CDR3 has 16 amino acids. Germline V gene data show CDR1 as SNHLY and CDR2 as FYNNEI. Trimming left V 5 bases short and J 0 bases short, with 14 bases between. The sequenced material came from peripheral blood. This receptor was taken from a woman of 80 years or more with acute or convalescent COVID-19. The chain employs TRBV2 and TRBJ1-5, with TRBD1 as a possible D gene (5 bases). CDR3 bases: TGTGCCAGCAGTTGGCAGGGTGTACTTAGCAATCAGCCCCAGCATTTT. Translating it yields CASSWQGVLSNQPQHF.